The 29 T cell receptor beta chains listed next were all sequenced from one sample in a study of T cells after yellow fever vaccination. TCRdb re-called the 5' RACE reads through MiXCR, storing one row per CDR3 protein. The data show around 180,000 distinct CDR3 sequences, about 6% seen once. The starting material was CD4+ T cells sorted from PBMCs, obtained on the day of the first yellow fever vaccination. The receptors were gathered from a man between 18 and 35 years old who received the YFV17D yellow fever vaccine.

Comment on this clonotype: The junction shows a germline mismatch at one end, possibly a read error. Here the CDR3 DNA reads TGCACCAGCAGCTTGGACAGGACCAGCTATGGCTACACCTTC. Its protein product is CTSSLDRTSYGYTF. The V gene is TRBV5-1, the J gene TRBJ1-2; 7 bases are a match to TRBD1. Germline lookup yields CDR1 SGHRS and CDR2 YFSETQ. The CDR3 length is 14 residues. The full variable domain, its missing parts supplied by reference TRBV5-1 and TRBJ1-2, is KAGVTQTPRYLIKTRGQQVTLSCSPISGHRSVSWYQQTPGQGLQFLFEYFSETQRNKGNFPGRFSGRQFSNSRSEMNVSTLELGDSALYLCTSSLDRTSYGYTFGSGTRLTVV.

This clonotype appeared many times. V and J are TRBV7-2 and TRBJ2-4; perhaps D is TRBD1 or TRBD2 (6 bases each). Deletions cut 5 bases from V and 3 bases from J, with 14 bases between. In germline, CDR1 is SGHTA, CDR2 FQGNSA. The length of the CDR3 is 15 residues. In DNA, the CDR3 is TGTGCCAGCAGCCTCGGGGGCTGGGGCAAAAACATTCAGTACTTC. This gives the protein CASSLGGWGKNIQYF.

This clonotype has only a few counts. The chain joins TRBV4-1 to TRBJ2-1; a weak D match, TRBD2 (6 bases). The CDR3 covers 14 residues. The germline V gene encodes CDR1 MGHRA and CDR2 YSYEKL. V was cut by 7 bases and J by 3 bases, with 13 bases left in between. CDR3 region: CASKLTGDYNEQFF. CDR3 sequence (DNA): TGCGCCAGCAAACTAACGGGGGACTACAATGAGCAGTTCTTC.

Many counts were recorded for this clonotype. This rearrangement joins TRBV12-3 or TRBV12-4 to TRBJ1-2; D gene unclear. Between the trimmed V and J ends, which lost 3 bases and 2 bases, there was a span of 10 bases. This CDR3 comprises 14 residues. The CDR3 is CASSLAATNYGYTF. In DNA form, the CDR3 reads TGTGCCAGCAGTTTGGCAGCCACGAACTATGGCTACACCTTC.

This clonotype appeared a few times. The CDR3 reads CASGWTGRNTEAFF. As DNA, the CDR3 is TGCGCCAGCGGCTGGACAGGGCGGAACACTGAAGCTTTCTTT. The V and J genes are TRBV5-1 and TRBJ1-1, with TRBD1 identical over 8 bases. CDR3 length: 14 amino acids. The V segment lost 7 bases and the J segment 1 base; nucleotides outside the gene matches: 6. CDR1 is SGHRS, CDR2 YFSETQ, per germline.

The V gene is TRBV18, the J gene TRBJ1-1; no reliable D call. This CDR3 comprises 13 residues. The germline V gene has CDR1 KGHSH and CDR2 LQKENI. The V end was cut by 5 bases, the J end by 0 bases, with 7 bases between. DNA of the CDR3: TGTGCCAGCTCAACAGATCTGAACACTGAAGCTTTCTTT. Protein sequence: CASSTDLNTEAFF.

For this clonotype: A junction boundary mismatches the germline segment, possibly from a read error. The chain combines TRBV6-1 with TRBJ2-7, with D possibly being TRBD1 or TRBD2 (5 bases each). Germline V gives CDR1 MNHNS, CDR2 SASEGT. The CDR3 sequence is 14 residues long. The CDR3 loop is CASSQPGPPYEQYF. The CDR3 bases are TGCGCCAGCAGCCAACCGGGACCTCCTTACGAGCAGTACTTC.

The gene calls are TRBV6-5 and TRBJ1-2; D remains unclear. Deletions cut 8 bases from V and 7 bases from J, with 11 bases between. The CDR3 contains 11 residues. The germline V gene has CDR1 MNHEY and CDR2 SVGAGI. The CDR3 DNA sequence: TGTGCCAGCCGACAACGTGGTGGCTACACCTTC. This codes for CASRQRGGYTF.

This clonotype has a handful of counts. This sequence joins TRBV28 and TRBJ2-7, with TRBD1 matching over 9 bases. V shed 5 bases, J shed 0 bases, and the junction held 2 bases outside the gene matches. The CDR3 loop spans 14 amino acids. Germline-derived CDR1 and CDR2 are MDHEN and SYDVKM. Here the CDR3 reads CASSKGQGSYEQYV. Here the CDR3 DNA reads TGTGCCAGCAGTAAGGGACAGGGCTCCTACGAGCAGTACGTC.

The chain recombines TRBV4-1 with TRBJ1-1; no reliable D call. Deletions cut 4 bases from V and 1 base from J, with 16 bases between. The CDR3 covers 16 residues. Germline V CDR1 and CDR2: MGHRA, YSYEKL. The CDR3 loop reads CASSPLSTTQNTEAFF. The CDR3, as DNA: TGCGCCAGCAGCCCACTCTCGACAACACAGAACACTGAAGCTTTCTTT.

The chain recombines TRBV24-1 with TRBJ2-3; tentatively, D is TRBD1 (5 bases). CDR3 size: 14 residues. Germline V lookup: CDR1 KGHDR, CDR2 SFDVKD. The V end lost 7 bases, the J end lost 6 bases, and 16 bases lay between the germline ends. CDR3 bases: TGTGCCACCAGCCCCCCAGGGAACGGGGATACGCAGTATTTT. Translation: CATSPPGNGDTQYF.

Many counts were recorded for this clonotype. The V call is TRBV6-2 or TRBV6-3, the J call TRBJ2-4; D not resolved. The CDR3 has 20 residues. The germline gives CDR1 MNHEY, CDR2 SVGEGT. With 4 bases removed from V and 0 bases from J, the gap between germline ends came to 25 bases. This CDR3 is CASSSALGRAAPLAKNIQYF. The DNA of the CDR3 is TGTGCCAGCAGTTCCGCCTTAGGACGGGCAGCTCCGTTAGCCAAAAACATTCAGTACTTC.

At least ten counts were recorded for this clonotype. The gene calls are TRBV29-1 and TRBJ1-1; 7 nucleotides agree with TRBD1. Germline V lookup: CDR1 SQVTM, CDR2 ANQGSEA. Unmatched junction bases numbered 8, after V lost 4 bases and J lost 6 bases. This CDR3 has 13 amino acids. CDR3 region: CSVGGGQRPEAFF. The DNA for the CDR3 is TGCAGCGTTGGGGGGGGACAGAGGCCTGAAGCTTTCTTT.

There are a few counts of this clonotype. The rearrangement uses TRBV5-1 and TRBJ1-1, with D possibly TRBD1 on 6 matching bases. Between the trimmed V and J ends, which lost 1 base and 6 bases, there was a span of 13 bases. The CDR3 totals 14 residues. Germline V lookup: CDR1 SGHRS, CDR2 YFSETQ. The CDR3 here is CASSLSGANPEAFF. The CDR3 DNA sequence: TGCGCCAGCAGCTTGTCAGGGGCCAATCCTGAAGCTTTCTTT.

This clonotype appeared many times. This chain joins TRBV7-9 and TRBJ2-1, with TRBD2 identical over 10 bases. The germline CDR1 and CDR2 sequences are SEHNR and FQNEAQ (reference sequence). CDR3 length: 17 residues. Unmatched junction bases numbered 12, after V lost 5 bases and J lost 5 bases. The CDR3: CASSLRGSGGADNEQFF. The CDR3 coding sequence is TGTGCCAGCAGCCTACGGGGGAGCGGGGGGGCGGACAATGAGCAGTTCTTC.

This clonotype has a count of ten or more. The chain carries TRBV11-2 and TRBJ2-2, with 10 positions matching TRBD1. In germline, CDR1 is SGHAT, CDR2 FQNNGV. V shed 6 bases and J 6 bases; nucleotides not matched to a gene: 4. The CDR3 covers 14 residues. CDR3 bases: TGTGCCAGCAGGCCCGGGACAGGGGCCGGGGAGCTGTTTTTT. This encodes CASRPGTGAGELFF.

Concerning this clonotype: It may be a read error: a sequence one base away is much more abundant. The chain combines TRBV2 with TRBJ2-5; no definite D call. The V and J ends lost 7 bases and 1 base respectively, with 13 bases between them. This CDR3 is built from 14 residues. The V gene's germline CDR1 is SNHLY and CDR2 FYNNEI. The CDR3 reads CASKMYSFQETQYF. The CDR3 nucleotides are TGTGCCAGCAAGATGTACAGCTTCCAAGAGACCCAGTACTTC.

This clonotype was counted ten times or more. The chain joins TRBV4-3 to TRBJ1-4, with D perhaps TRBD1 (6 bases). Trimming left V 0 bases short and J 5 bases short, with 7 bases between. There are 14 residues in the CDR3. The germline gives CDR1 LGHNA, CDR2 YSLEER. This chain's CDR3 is CASSQEGGNEKLFF. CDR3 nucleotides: TGCGCCAGCAGCCAAGAGGGGGGCAATGAAAAACTGTTTTTT.

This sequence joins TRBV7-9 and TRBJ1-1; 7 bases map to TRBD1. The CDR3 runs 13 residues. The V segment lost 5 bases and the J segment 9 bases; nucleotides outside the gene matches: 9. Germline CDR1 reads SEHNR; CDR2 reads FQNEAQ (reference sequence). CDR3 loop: CASSTRQGSQAFF. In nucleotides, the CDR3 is TGTGCCAGCAGCACCCGACAGGGCAGCCAAGCTTTCTTT.

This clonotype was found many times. CDR3 protein: CASSWGVVNQPQHF. Written as DNA, the CDR3 is TGTGCCAGCAGCTGGGGAGTTGTCAATCAGCCCCAGCATTTT. The V and J genes are TRBV5-8 and TRBJ1-5, with no clear D. Trimming took 3 bases from V and 3 from J, leaving 10 bases between them. The CDR3 length is 14 residues. In germline, CDR1 is SGHTS, CDR2 YDEGEE.

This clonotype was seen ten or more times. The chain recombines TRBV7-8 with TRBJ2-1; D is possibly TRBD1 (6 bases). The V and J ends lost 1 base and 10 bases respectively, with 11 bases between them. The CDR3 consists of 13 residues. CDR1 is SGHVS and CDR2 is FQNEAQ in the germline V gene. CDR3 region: CASSLGGTLEQFF. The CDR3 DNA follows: TGTGCCAGCAGCTTAGGGGGGACATTAGAGCAGTTCTTC.

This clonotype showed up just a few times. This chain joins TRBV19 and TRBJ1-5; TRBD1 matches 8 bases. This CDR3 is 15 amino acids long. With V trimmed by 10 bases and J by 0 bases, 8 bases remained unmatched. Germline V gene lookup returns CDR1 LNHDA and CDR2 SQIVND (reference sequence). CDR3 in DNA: TGTGCCATCTCCGACAGGGGAAATAGCAATCAGCCCCAGCATTTT. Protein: CAISDRGNSNQPQHF.

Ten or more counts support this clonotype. This CDR3 reads CATSREVYGTGELFF. In DNA form, the CDR3 reads TGTGCCACCAGCAGAGAGGTTTACGGGACCGGGGAGCTGTTTTTT. The chain recombines TRBV15 with TRBJ2-2, with D hard to call. Germline CDR1 LNHNV, CDR2 YYDKDF (reference sequence). The CDR3 sequence is 15 residues long. The V end was cut by 0 bases, the J end by 5 bases, with 10 bases between.

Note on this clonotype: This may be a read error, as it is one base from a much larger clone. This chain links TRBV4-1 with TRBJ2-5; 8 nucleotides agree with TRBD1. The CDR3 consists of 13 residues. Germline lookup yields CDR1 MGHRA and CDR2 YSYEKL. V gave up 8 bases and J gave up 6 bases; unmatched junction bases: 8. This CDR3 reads CASGPDRDKTQYF. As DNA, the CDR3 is TGCGCCAGCGGCCCGGACAGGGACAAGACCCAGTACTTC.

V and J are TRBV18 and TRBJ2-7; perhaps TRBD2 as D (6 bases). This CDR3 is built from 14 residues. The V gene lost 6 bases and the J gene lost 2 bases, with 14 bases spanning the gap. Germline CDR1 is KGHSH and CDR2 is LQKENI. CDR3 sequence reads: CASSPGLQTYEQYF. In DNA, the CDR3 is TGTGCCAGCTCGCCGGGACTGCAAACCTACGAGCAGTACTTC.

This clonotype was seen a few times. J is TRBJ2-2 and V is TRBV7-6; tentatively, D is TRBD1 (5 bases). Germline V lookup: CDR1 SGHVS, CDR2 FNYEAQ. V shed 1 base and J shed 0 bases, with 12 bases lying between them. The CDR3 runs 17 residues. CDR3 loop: CASSLVLGQSNTGELFF. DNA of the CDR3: TGTGCCAGCAGCTTAGTTCTGGGGCAGTCGAACACCGGGGAGCTGTTTTTT.

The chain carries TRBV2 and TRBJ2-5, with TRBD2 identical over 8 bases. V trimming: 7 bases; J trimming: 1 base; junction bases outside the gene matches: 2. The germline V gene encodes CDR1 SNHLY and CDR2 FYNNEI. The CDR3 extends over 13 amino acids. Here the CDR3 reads CASIAGSQETQYF. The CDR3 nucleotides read TGTGCCAGCATAGCGGGAAGCCAAGAGACCCAGTACTTC.

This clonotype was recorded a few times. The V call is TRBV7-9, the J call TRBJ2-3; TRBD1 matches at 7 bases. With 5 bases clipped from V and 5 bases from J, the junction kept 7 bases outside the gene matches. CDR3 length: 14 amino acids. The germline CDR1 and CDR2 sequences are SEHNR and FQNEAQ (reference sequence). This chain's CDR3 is CASSLGQGVDTQYF. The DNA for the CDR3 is TGTGCCAGCAGCCTAGGCCAGGGGGTAGATACGCAGTATTTT.

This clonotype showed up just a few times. This CDR3 is CASSRNMGLDQETQYF. DNA of the CDR3: TGTGCCAGCAGTCGTAACATGGGACTAGATCAAGAGACCCAGTACTTC. The chain links TRBV11-2 to TRBJ2-5; the match to TRBD2 covers 8 bases. V trimming: 6 bases; J trimming: 2 bases; junction bases outside the gene matches: 11. CDR1 is SGHAT, CDR2 FQNNGV, per germline. The CDR3 loop spans 16 amino acids.